Presented here are 23 T cell receptor beta chains from one specimen sequenced in a study of T-cell memory formation after mild COVID-19. Via MiXCR, TCRdb re-called the 5' RACE reads, giving one row per CDR3 protein. The table shows 400,000 to 500,000 distinct CDR3 sequences, with less than 25% occurring only once. Sequenced input: PBMCs or a T cell subset sorted from them (not recorded which). These receptors were obtained from an adult woman who had mild COVID-19 (a few samples of this study predate the infection). Cell type and time point are not known.

The chain recombines TRBV9 with TRBJ2-7; D is possibly TRBD2 (6 bases). The V and J ends lost 2 bases and 2 bases respectively, with 14 bases between them. The CDR3 contains 15 residues. Germline V gives CDR1 SGDLS, CDR2 YYNGEE. The chain's CDR3 is CASSVYGSNTYEQYF. The CDR3 DNA follows: TGTGCCAGCAGCGTTTACGGGAGCAACACCTACGAGCAGTACTTC.

V usage is TRBV12-3 or TRBV12-4 and J usage is TRBJ1-5; 7 bases line up with TRBD1. The CDR3 has 13 amino acids. The V gene end was trimmed by 7 bases and the J gene end by 4 bases; junction bases not matched to a gene: 4. The chain's CDR3 is CASTGTENQPQHF. The CDR3 DNA follows: TGTGCCAGCACCGGGACAGAAAATCAGCCCCAGCATTTT.

This clonotype was seen only a few times. The gene calls are TRBV24-1 and TRBJ1-1; the D is unclear. This CDR3 is 13 amino acids long. In germline, CDR1 is KGHDR, CDR2 SFDVKD. V shed 6 bases and J shed 2 bases, with 9 bases lying between them. The chain's CDR3 is CATSLNSNTEAFF. In nucleotides, the CDR3 is TGTGCCACCAGTCTTAACAGTAACACTGAAGCTTTCTTT.

The sample holds a few counts of this clonotype. This chain joins TRBV10-3 and TRBJ2-1, with 9 positions matching TRBD2. The length of the CDR3 is 20 residues. Germline assignment: CDR1 ENHRY and CDR2 SYGVKD. The junction had 12 bases not matched to a gene; V was cut back by 0 bases and J by 0 bases. In DNA, the CDR3 is TGTGCCATCAGTGAGTCTAGGGCTAGCGGGGTTCCGAGCTCCTACAATGAGCAGTTCTTC. Translating gives CAISESRASGVPSSYNEQFF.

This chain connects TRBV7-9 to TRBJ1-1; D gene uncertain. The CDR3 length is 13 residues. Germline CDR1 reads SEHNR; CDR2 reads FQNEAQ (reference sequence). The ends were cut back, 0 bases at V and 10 bases at J, with 12 bases in the middle. CDR3 DNA: TGTGCCAGCAGCTTAGCCCTATCGATGAGAGCTTTCTTT. This encodes CASSLALSMRAFF. Full variable domain (outside the CDR3, taken from reference TRBV7-9 and TRBJ1-1): DTGVSQNPRHKITKRGQNVTFRCDPISEHNRLYWYRQTLGQGPEFLTYFQNEAQLEKSRLLSDRFSAERPKGSFSTLEIQRTEQGDSAMYLCASSLALSMRAFFGQGTRLTVV.

The chain is built from TRBV7-6 and TRBJ1-4, with D possibly being TRBD1 (5 bases). V gave up 5 bases and J gave up 7 bases, with 14 bases separating them. The CDR3 sequence is 14 residues long. Germline lookup yields CDR1 SGHVS and CDR2 FNYEAQ. The CDR3 region is CASSPGTAGEKLFF. CDR3 in DNA: TGTGCCAGCAGCCCTGGGACGGCAGGTGAAAAACTGTTTTTT.

This clonotype was counted between two and nine times. The V gene is TRBV24-1, the J gene TRBJ2-2, with D possibly being TRBD2 (6 bases). Trimming took off 0 bases at V and 1 base at J, with 8 bases between the two ends. Looked up from germline, CDR1 is KGHDR and CDR2 is SFDVKD. CDR3 length equals 16 residues. CDR3 amino acids: CATSDLQGGNTGELFF. CDR3 coding DNA: TGTGCCACCAGTGATTTGCAGGGAGGGAACACCGGGGAGCTGTTTTTT.

In its sample, this clonotype was seen a few times. The rearrangement joins TRBV6-2 or TRBV6-3 to TRBJ1-5; TRBD1 aligns across 12 bases. CDR1 and CDR2 (germline): MNHEY, SVGEGT. The CDR3 covers 14 residues. The CDR3, as DNA: TGTGCGACAGCGGGGACAGGGGGCTTACAGCCCCAGCATTTT. Its translation: CATAGTGGLQPQHF.

The rearrangement joins TRBV6-5 to TRBJ2-7; 7 bases agree with TRBD1. The CDR3 totals 14 residues. V shed 0 bases and J 6 bases; nucleotides not matched to a gene: 5. Per germline, CDR1 MNHEY and CDR2 SVGAGI. CDR3 nucleotides: TGTGCCAGCAGTTACTCGAATTCAGGGGGCGAGCAGTACTTC. It yields the protein CASSYSNSGGEQYF.

Many counts were recorded for this clonotype. The J gene is TRBJ1-2, the V gene TRBV5-6, with 10 bases lining up with TRBD1. Germline V gene lookup returns CDR1 SGHDT and CDR2 YYEEEE. This CDR3 has 14 amino acids. V shed 4 bases and J 2 bases; nucleotides not matched to a gene: 2. CDR3 in amino acids: CASSRGQGNYGYTF. The CDR3 DNA follows: TGTGCCAGCAGCAGGGGACAGGGGAACTATGGCTACACCTTC.

This clonotype has at least ten counts. The chain has TRBV5-1 and TRBJ2-1; TRBD1 or TRBD2 may be the D gene (5 bases each). The CDR3 extends over 14 amino acids. Trimming took 5 bases from V and 4 from J, leaving 13 bases between them. Germline V gene data show CDR1 as SGHRS and CDR2 as YFSETQ. The CDR3, as DNA: TGCGCCAGCAGAGTGGGGGAGCGGTACAATGAGCAGTTCTTC. This codes for CASRVGERYNEQFF.

The V gene is TRBV10-2, the J gene TRBJ2-7, with 7 nucleotides matching TRBD2. The J segment lost 0 bases and the V segment lost 6 bases, leaving 5 bases of the junction unmatched. Germline CDR1 and CDR2: WSHSY and SAAADI. The CDR3 extends over 14 amino acids. The CDR3 nucleotides read TGCGCCAGCAGATTAGCGGGCCCCTCCTACGAGCAGTACTTC. Residues: CASRLAGPSYEQYF.

The chain recombines TRBV25-1 with TRBJ1-2; D remains ambiguous. This CDR3 region has 15 residues. Germline V gene data show CDR1 as MGHDK and CDR2 as SYGVNS. Trimming removed 1 base at V and 11 bases at J, with 20 bases between. The CDR3 protein is CASSESWPRKELYTF. Written as DNA, the CDR3 is TGTGCCAGCAGTGAATCGTGGCCTCGCAAAGAGCTTTACACCTTC.

The chain links TRBV18 to TRBJ1-3; 7 bases fit TRBD1. V lost 1 base, J lost 0 bases, and 6 bases stayed unmatched. The CDR3 spans 17 residues. Germline assignment: CDR1 KGHSH and CDR2 LQKENI. The CDR3 sequence is CASSPLDRNPSGNTIYF. The CDR3 DNA is TGTGCCAGCTCACCACTGGACAGGAACCCCTCTGGAAACACCATATATTTT.

The V and J genes are TRBV9 and TRBJ2-3; tentatively, D is TRBD2 (6 bases). Looked up from germline, CDR1 is SGDLS and CDR2 is YYNGEE. Trimming removed 3 bases from V and 6 bases from J, with 8 bases in between. The length of the CDR3 is 12 residues. CDR3 bases: TGTGCCAGCAGCGACCGGGGGGATACGCAGTATTTT. Translating it yields CASSDRGDTQYF. Variable domain in full (rest from reference TRBV9 and TRBJ2-3): DSGVTQTPKHLITATGQRVTLRCSPRSGDLSVYWYQQSLDQGLQFLIQYYNGEERAKGNILERFSAQQFPDLHSELNLSSLELGDSALYFCASSDRGDTQYFGPGTRLTVL.

This clonotype was observed a handful of times. The chain recombines TRBV29-1 with TRBJ1-1; tentative D call: TRBD1 (5 bases). CDR1 SQVTM and CDR2 ANQGSEA come from the germline V gene. V was shortened by 6 bases and J by 1 base, with 9 bases between the two germline ends. This CDR3 is 12 amino acids long. The CDR3 here is CSVQGANTEAFF. The CDR3, as DNA: TGCAGCGTCCAGGGTGCGAACACTGAAGCTTTCTTT.

This clonotype was detected only a few times. J is TRBJ2-5 and V is TRBV11-2, with D unclear. The CDR3 is made up of 13 amino acids. CDR1 and CDR2 from the germline V gene are SGHAT and FQNNGV. The V and J ends lost 1 base and 5 bases respectively, with 8 bases between them. The CDR3 DNA follows: TGTGCCAGCAGCTTAGGGCTGTCTGAGACCCAGTACTTC. Encoded protein: CASSLGLSETQYF.

This chain links TRBV5-1 with TRBJ1-5, with 10 bases matching TRBD1. The CDR3 totals 14 residues. CDR1 is SGHRS and CDR2 is YFSETQ in the germline V gene. V was pared by 10 bases and J by 8 bases, with 12 bases of the junction left unmatched. The CDR3 protein is CARGTGAQREPQHF. The CDR3 DNA is TGCGCCCGAGGGACAGGGGCCCAGCGTGAGCCCCAGCATTTT. The variable domain in full, with the rest retrieved from reference TRBV5-1 and TRBJ1-5, is KAGVTQTPRYLIKTRGQQVTLSCSPISGHRSVSWYQQTPGQGLQFLFEYFSETQRNKGNFPGRFSGRQFSNSRSEMNVSTLELGDSALYLCARGTGAQREPQHFGDGTRLSIL.

The chain combines TRBV20-1 with TRBJ1-2; perhaps TRBD1 as D (5 bases). In germline, CDR1 is DFQATT, CDR2 SNEGSKA (reference sequence). The CDR3 has 15 amino acids. Trimming took 1 base from V and 2 from J, leaving 14 bases between them. The CDR3: CSARGGGRGNYGYTF. The CDR3 DNA is TGCAGTGCTAGAGGAGGTGGACGGGGGAACTATGGCTACACCTTC.

This clonotype has a handful of counts. This sequence joins TRBV5-1 and TRBJ2-7; 8 nucleotides agree with TRBD2. This CDR3 comprises 15 residues. Germline V gene data show CDR1 as SGHRS and CDR2 as YFSETQ. V lost 4 bases, J lost 3 bases, and 9 bases stayed unmatched. The CDR3 nucleotides read TGCGCCAGCAGCCCAGGACTAGCACTCGGCTACGAGCAGTACTTC. This encodes CASSPGLALGYEQYF. Full variable domain (remainder filled in from reference TRBV5-1 and TRBJ2-7): KAGVTQTPRYLIKTRGQQVTLSCSPISGHRSVSWYQQTPGQGLQFLFEYFSETQRNKGNFPGRFSGRQFSNSRSEMNVSTLELGDSALYLCASSPGLALGYEQYFGPGTRLTVT.

This clonotype was recorded a few times. J is TRBJ1-2 and V is TRBV3-1; no clear D. The V gene lost 0 bases and the J gene lost 14 bases, with 16 bases spanning the gap. Germline V gives CDR1 LGHDT, CDR2 YNNKEL (reference sequence). The CDR3 is 13 amino acids. The DNA of the CDR3 is TGTGCCAGCAGCCAAGATAGTGGTCGCCCGAGGACCTTC. Translated, it gives CASSQDSGRPRTF.

CDR3 residues: CASSLGGGRSNQPQHF. CDR3 bases: TGTGCCAGCAGCTTAGGGGGGGGCCGGAGCAATCAGCCCCAGCATTTT. The J gene is TRBJ1-5, the V gene TRBV7-9, with D tentatively TRBD1 (6 bases). Germline values: CDR1 SEHNR, CDR2 FQNEAQ (reference sequence). Trimming removed 1 base at V and 1 base at J, with 11 bases between. The CDR3 sequence is 16 residues long.

This chain connects TRBV7-2 to TRBJ1-2; D gene uncertain. V shed 5 bases and J shed 8 bases, with 9 bases lying between them. The CDR3 contains 11 residues. The germline gives CDR1 SGHTA, CDR2 FQGNSA. Here the CDR3 DNA reads TGTGCCAGCAGCCCAACAAGGGGCTACACCTTC. Residues: CASSPTRGYTF. Complete variable domain (other parts from reference TRBV7-2 and TRBJ1-2): GAGVSQSPSNKVTEKGKDVELRCDPISGHTALYWYRQSLGQGLEFLIYFQGNSAPDKSGLPSDRFSAERTGGSVSTLTIQRTQQEDSAVYLCASSPTRGYTFGSGTRLTVV.